The 20 T cell receptor beta chains below come from one sample, sequenced in a study of control samples from healthy donors and cancer patients. The repertoire was sequenced with immunoSEQ multiplex PCR; TCRdb's copy has only in-frame clones and lacks some. The data hold tens of thousands of clones, with 75% to 95% observed a single time. Sequenced material: blood. The receptors were gathered from a man aged 30-40 years in good health.

The chain recombines TRBV5-5 with TRBJ2-5; 10 nucleotides agree with TRBD2. The CDR3 covers 15 residues. Germline V gene data show CDR1 as SGHKS and CDR2 as YYEKEE (reference sequence). J lost 5 bases, V lost 4 bases, and 8 bases had no gene match. The chain's CDR3 is CASSPSGGRGETQYF. The CDR3 bases are TGTGCCAGCAGCCCTAGCGGGGGTCGAGGGGAGACCCAGTACTTC.

The V gene is TRBV30, the J gene TRBJ1-2; 9 bases align to TRBD1. Losses at the gene ends were 5 bases for V and 2 bases for J; bases not matched to a gene: 9. CDR1 and CDR2 from the germline V gene are GTSNPN and SVGIG (reference sequence). The CDR3 extends over 15 amino acids. CDR3 protein: CAWYRGRISNYGYTF. The CDR3 DNA is TGTGCCTGGTACAGGGGGCGCATCTCCAACTATGGCTACACCTTC. Together with reference TRBV30 and TRBJ1-2, the CDR3 gives the full variable domain: SQTIHQWPATLVQPVGSPLSLECTVEGTSNPNLYWYRQAAGRGLQLLFYSVGIGQISSEVPQNLSASRPQDRQFILSSKKLLLSDSGFYLCAWYRGRISNYGYTFGSGTRLTVV.

The chain is built from TRBV10-2 and TRBJ1-2; tentatively, D is TRBD1 (5 bases). The V and J ends lost 3 bases and 4 bases respectively, with 12 bases between them. CDR3 length: 14 residues. Germline CDR1 WSHSY, CDR2 SAAADI. Here the CDR3 reads CASSERGFGYGYTF. The CDR3 nucleotides read TGCGCCAGCAGTGAAAGGGGATTCGGCTATGGCTACACCTTC.

V usage is TRBV10-1 and J usage is TRBJ1-5; D perhaps matches TRBD1 (5 bases). The CDR3 totals 13 residues. V was clipped by 4 bases and J by 5 bases, with 9 bases between them. Germline assignment: CDR1 WNHNN and CDR2 SYGVQD (reference sequence). The CDR3 is CASSGGLDQPQHF. In DNA, the CDR3 is TGCGCCAGCAGTGGGGGACTGGATCAGCCCCAGCATTTT.

The chain joins TRBV19 to TRBJ2-3; a possible D gene is TRBD2 (6 bases). V lost 7 bases to trimming and J lost 2 bases, with 19 bases between them. CDR3 length: 16 residues. CDR1 and CDR2 from the germline V gene are LNHDA and SQIVND (reference sequence). This CDR3 reads CASTVGGTRDTDTQYF. CDR3 coding DNA: TGTGCCAGTACCGTCGGGGGTACGAGGGACACAGATACGCAGTATTTT.

V gene TRBV5-1 combines with J gene TRBJ2-7, with a tentative D call TRBD2 (5 bases). Germline lookup yields CDR1 SGHRS and CDR2 YFSETQ. The CDR3 extends over 14 amino acids. V was shortened by 2 bases and J by 4 bases, with 13 bases between the two germline ends. The CDR3 coding sequence is TGCGCCAGCAGCTTAGACTACCTGGGGTACGAGCAGTACTTC. This translates into CASSLDYLGYEQYF.

This rearrangement joins TRBV11-2 to TRBJ2-7; the D gene is possibly TRBD2 (6 bases). Germline V gene lookup returns CDR1 SGHAT and CDR2 FQNNGV. V dropped 1 base and J dropped 3 bases, with 19 bases sitting between them. CDR3 length: 17 amino acids. CDR3 nucleotides: TGTGCCAGCAGCTTAGTCAGGTTCGGGGGTCCCCACTACGAGCAGTACTTC. Translating gives CASSLVRFGGPHYEQYF.

V is TRBV20-1 and J is TRBJ1-2; possibly TRBD1 for D (5 bases). Between the trimmed V and J ends, which lost 3 bases and 5 bases, there was a span of 10 bases. The CDR3 runs to 12 residues. Germline V gene sequence: CDR1 DFQATT, CDR2 SNEGSKA (reference sequence). The CDR3 sequence is CSASDSLYGYTF. CDR3 in DNA: TGCAGTGCTAGTGACAGCCTTTATGGCTACACCTTC.

This chain connects TRBV5-6 to TRBJ1-3; D is ambiguous. The germline V and J ends were trimmed by 4 bases and 0 bases, with 11 bases remaining between them. Looked up from germline, CDR1 is SGHDT and CDR2 is YYEEEE. The CDR3 spans 15 residues. This CDR3 is CASSPTAGSGNTIYF. The CDR3 DNA reads as TGTGCCAGCAGCCCAACAGCCGGCTCTGGAAACACCATATATTTT.

The chain links TRBV15 to TRBJ2-5; 9 positions agree with TRBD2. The CDR3 has 15 amino acids. Germline V gene sequence: CDR1 LNHNV, CDR2 YYDKDF (reference sequence). The V segment lost 6 bases and the J segment 4 bases; nucleotides outside the gene matches: 9. The CDR3 bases are TGTGCCACCAGTCAGGGTGGGGGACTAGCAGAGACCCAGTACTTC. This encodes CATSQGGGLAETQYF.

The chain uses TRBV27 and TRBJ1-5; TRBD1 matches at 7 bases. J was trimmed by 6 bases and V by 2 bases; bases with no gene match: 7. The germline CDR1 and CDR2 sequences are MNHEY and SMNVEV (reference sequence). The CDR3 loop spans 15 amino acids. CDR3 loop: CASSLGGQPGQPQHF. The CDR3 coding sequence is TGTGCCAGCAGTTTAGGGGGACAGCCCGGTCAGCCCCAGCATTTT.

J is TRBJ2-1 and V is TRBV3-1 (or the pseudogene TRBV3-2), with 10 bases lining up with TRBD2. V shed 3 bases, J shed 9 bases, and the junction held 8 bases outside the gene matches. CDR1 LGHDT and CDR2 YNNKEL come from the germline V gene (reference sequence). The CDR3 extends over 15 amino acids. The DNA for the CDR3 is TGTGCCAGCAGCCAGAGAGCGGGAGGGCCCGGTGAGCAGTTCTTC. Protein: CASSQRAGGPGEQFF.

V is TRBV28 and J is TRBJ1-3, with a possible D match to TRBD1 (6 bases). V was shortened by 4 bases and J by 7 bases, with 20 bases between the two germline ends. The CDR3 loop spans 16 amino acids. Germline CDR1 is MDHEN and CDR2 is SYDVKM. The CDR3: CASSSLHGGEWNTIYF. DNA of the CDR3: TGTGCCAGCAGTTCCCTCCACGGGGGCGAGTGGAACACCATATATTTT.

The chain links TRBV18 to TRBJ2-7, with 15 bases lining up with TRBD2. The CDR3 has 16 amino acids. Germline loops: CDR1 KGHSH, CDR2 LQKENI. V lost 4 bases, J lost 5 bases, and 6 bases stayed unmatched. This CDR3 reads CASSLGTSGRNNEQYF. CDR3 DNA: TGTGCCAGCTCACTGGGGACTAGCGGGAGGAACAACGAGCAGTACTTC. Filled out from reference TRBV18 and TRBJ2-7, the complete variable domain reads NAGVMQNPRHLVRRRGQEARLRCSPMKGHSHVYWYRQLPEEGLKFMVYLQKENIIDESGMPKERFSAEFPKEGPSILRIQQVVRGDSAAYFCASSLGTSGRNNEQYFGPGTRLTVT.

The gene calls are TRBV7-9 and TRBJ2-7; 7 positions agree with TRBD2. The trim removed 1 base at V and 4 bases at J, leaving 7 bases unmatched. Germline V gene lookup returns CDR1 SEHNR and CDR2 FQNEAQ (reference sequence). CDR3 length: 15 residues. The CDR3 region has the DNA TGTGCCAGCAGCTTAGTTGGCGGGAGCGGGTACGAGCAGTACTTC. Translation: CASSLVGGSGYEQYF.

This chain links TRBV7-8 with TRBJ1-2; weak D call: TRBD1 (5 bases). Trimming shortened V by 6 bases and J by 8 bases, and 16 bases separated the two germline ends. The CDR3 has 13 residues. The germline CDR1 and CDR2 sequences are SGHVS and FQNEAQ. CDR3 in amino acids: CASSPSRDRGYTF. CDR3 nucleotides: TGTGCCAGCAGTCCAAGCAGGGACCGGGGCTACACCTTC.

The CDR3 bases are TGTGCCAGCAGTCGGTTAGGTTTCTCCTACGAGCAGTACTTC. Translating it yields CASSRLGFSYEQYF. The genes are TRBV27 and TRBJ2-7; D is unclear. From germline, CDR1 is MNHEY and CDR2 SMNVEV (reference sequence). This CDR3 contains 14 residues. Trimming left V 5 bases short and J 0 bases short, with 11 bases between.

The V call is TRBV6-5, the J call TRBJ2-7; maybe TRBD2 (5 bases). Looked up from germline, CDR1 is MNHEY and CDR2 is SVGAGI. Between the trimmed V and J ends, which lost 6 bases and 2 bases, there was a span of 17 bases. CDR3 length equals 15 residues. CDR3 protein: CASSPAYSGAYEQYF. The CDR3 DNA sequence: TGTGCCAGCAGCCCCGCCTACAGCGGAGCCTACGAGCAGTACTTC.

The chain links TRBV2 to TRBJ2-4; D remains ambiguous. The CDR3 runs to 12 residues. Germline V gives CDR1 SNHLY, CDR2 FYNNEI. V was cut by 6 bases and J by 2 bases, with 5 bases left in between. The CDR3 DNA follows: TGTGCCAGCAGCGAGACCAAAAACATTCAGTACTTC. Protein: CASSETKNIQYF.

The rearrangement uses TRBV6-1 and TRBJ2-3, with a tentative D call TRBD1 (7 bases). V was pared by 1 base and J by 3 bases, with 14 bases between. There are 16 residues in the CDR3. The V gene's germline CDR1 is MNHNS and CDR2 SASEGT. The CDR3 DNA follows: TGTGCCAGCAGTGAAGTGGCAGGGGGGAGAACAGATACGCAGTATTTT. Its protein is CASSEVAGGRTDTQYF.